This is a list of T cell receptor beta chains from one sample in a study of blood T cell repertoires in COVID-19. Produced via immunoSEQ multiplex PCR; TCRdb's table is partial and in-frame only. The sample lists around 52,000 clones, roughly 90% occurring once. The specimen sequenced was peripheral blood. These receptors were collected from a woman older than 75 with COVID-19, enrolled during active disease. Both conserved end residues are part of each CDR3. The D gene is left open where the match is weak. Size is stated for part of the rows, as once, few or many counts, or as a class when the clone is expanded.

size: -; D: -; J: TRBJ1-5; V: TRBV5-5; CDR3: CASSASLDSSNQPQHF; DNA: TGTGCCAGCAGCGCCAGCTTAGACAGTAGCAATCAGCCCCAGCATTTT
size: -; D: -; J: TRBJ2-6; V: TRBV19; CDR3: CASSITVSSGANVLTF; DNA: TGTGCCAGTAGTATAACGGTTAGCTCTGGGGCCAACGTCCTGACTTTC
size: -; D: TRBD1; J: TRBJ2-1; V: TRBV2; CDR3: CASSARDRVYNEQFF; DNA: TGTGCCAGCAGTGCCCGGGACAGGGTCTACAATGAGCAGTTCTTC
size: -; D: -; J: TRBJ2-4; V: TRBV27; CDR3: CASSLLGRENIQYF; DNA: TGTGCCAGCAGTTTACTGGGCAGGGAAAACATTCAGTACTTC
size: -; D: -; J: TRBJ2-3; V: TRBV2; CDR3: CASKSGEWTDTQYF; DNA: TGTGCCAGCAAGTCCGGGGAATGGACAGATACGCAGTATTTT
size: -; D: -; J: TRBJ1-6; V: TRBV24-1; CDR3: CATSDFSGDNSPLHF; DNA: TGTGCCACCAGTGATTTTAGCGGGGATAATTCACCCCTCCACTTT
size: -; D: -; J: TRBJ1-4; V: TRBV5-5; CDR3: CASSTSHTPNEKLFF; DNA: TGTGCCAGCAGTACTAGTCATACTCCAAATGAAAAACTGTTTTTT
size: once; D: -; J: TRBJ1-2; V: TRBV5-5; CDR3: CASSSSWATNYGYTF; DNA: TGTGCCAGCAGCTCCAGTTGGGCCACCAACTATGGCTACACCTTC
size: few; D: TRBD2; J: TRBJ2-1; V: TRBV7-9; CDR3: CASSTGSGGPNEQFF; DNA: TGTGCCAGCAGTACCGGGAGCGGGGGCCCAAATGAGCAGTTCTTC
size: -; D: -; J: TRBJ2-5; V: TRBV5-1; CDR3: CASSLDGIRQETQYF; DNA: TGCGCCAGCAGCTTGGACGGGATCCGACAAGAGACCCAGTACTTC
size: -; D: TRBD1; J: TRBJ1-5; V: TRBV19; CDR3: CASRYRGDQPQHF; DNA: TGTGCCAGTAGATACAGGGGGGATCAGCCCCAGCATTTT
size: -; D: TRBD1; J: TRBJ1-2; V: TRBV7-2; CDR3: CASSQRDRGEVNDYGYTF; DNA: TGTGCCAGCAGCCAGCGGGACAGGGGGGAAGTGAACGACTATGGCTACACCTTC
size: -; D: TRBD1; J: TRBJ1-1; V: TRBV5-6; CDR3: CASSVDRGRVDTEAFF; DNA: TGTGCCAGCAGCGTGGACAGGGGGCGAGTGGACACTGAAGCTTTCTTT
size: once; D: TRBD1; J: TRBJ2-1; V: TRBV3-1/TRBV3-2; CDR3: CASSQAGTGGEQFF; DNA: TGTGCCAGCAGCCAAGCCGGGACAGGAGGCGAGCAGTTCTTC
size: few; D: TRBD1; J: TRBJ1-1; V: TRBV18; CDR3: CASSRTTGSKSEAFF; DNA: TGTGCCAGCTCACGAACGACAGGGTCTAAATCTGAAGCTTTCTTT
size: -; D: -; J: TRBJ1-4; V: TRBV9; CDR3: CASSPRAADSNEKLFF; DNA: TGTGCCAGCAGCCCGAGGGCAGCGGACTCTAATGAAAAACTGTTTTTT
size: -; D: TRBD2; J: TRBJ2-5; V: TRBV7-2; CDR3: CASSFNAGGRETQYF; DNA: TGTGCCAGCAGCTTTAATGCGGGGGGTAGGGAGACCCAGTACTTC
size: -; D: -; J: TRBJ2-3; V: TRBV3-1/TRBV3-2; CDR3: CASVGSEGTDTQYF; DNA: TGTGCCAGCGTGGGGAGCGAGGGCACAGATACGCAGTATTTT
size: -; D: -; J: TRBJ2-5; V: TRBV3-1/TRBV3-2; CDR3: CASSQGWKGETQYF; DNA: TGTGCCAGCAGCCAAGGTTGGAAGGGGGAGACCCAGTACTTC